What follows are 10 T cell receptor beta chains derived from one specimen sequenced in a study of vaccination effects on CD4 cells after COVID-19. Their antigens are not known. Following 10 days of culture, CD4+ T cells were isolated. Clones were sequenced by immunoSEQ multiplex PCR, and TCRdb holds only the in-frame ones, with some missing. The sample lists tens of thousands of clones; 65% were seen once. The sequences come from CD4+ T cells from PBMCs cultured without peptide, collected before COVID-19 vaccination. The receptors come from a human donor who received a COVID-19 vaccine.

Only a few counts were recorded for this clone. The V call is TRBV7-9, the J call TRBJ2-7; D possibly uses TRBD1 or TRBD2 (5 bases each). Per germline, CDR1 SEHNR and CDR2 FQNEAQ (reference sequence). Trimming stripped 5 bases from V and 3 bases from J, with 17 bases between. This CDR3 contains 15 residues. CDR3 coding DNA: TGTGCCAGCAGCCGCCGGGACCCAACACACTACGAGCAGTACTTC. This translates into CASSRRDPTHYEQYF. Drawing the rest from reference TRBV7-9 and TRBJ2-7, the complete variable domain is DTGVSQNPRHKITKRGQNVTFRCDPISEHNRLYWYRQTLGQGPEFLTYFQNEAQLEKSRLLSDRFSAERPKGSFSTLEIQRTEQGDSAMYLCASSRRDPTHYEQYFGPGTRLTVT.

The genes are TRBV5-1 and TRBJ2-1; D not resolved. The CDR3 sequence is 13 residues long. Germline values: CDR1 SGHRS, CDR2 YFSETQ. Trimming took 6 bases from V and 7 from J, leaving 14 bases between them. For the CDR3, the DNA is TGCGCCAGCACCGAAGCGCATAATAATGAGCAGTTCTTC. Translation gives CASTEAHNNEQFF.

The gene calls are TRBV4-1 and TRBJ1-5, with a tentative D call TRBD1 (5 bases). Trimming left V 3 bases short and J 6 bases short, with 15 bases between. The CDR3 contains 15 residues. In germline, CDR1 is MGHRA, CDR2 YSYEKL. The CDR3 nucleotides read TGCGCCAGCAGCCATGGATGGGGCGGGGGTCAGCCCCAGCATTTT. Protein product: CASSHGWGGGQPQHF.

J is TRBJ1-6 and V is TRBV7-9; D uncertain. The length of the CDR3 is 14 residues. Germline loops: CDR1 SEHNR, CDR2 FQNEAQ (reference sequence). V lost 1 base to trimming and J lost 7 bases, with 8 bases between them. CDR3 sequence reads: CASSLGEDNSPLHF. CDR3 nucleotides: TGTGCCAGCAGCTTAGGGGAAGACAATTCACCCCTCCACTTT.

This chain uses TRBV3-1 (or the pseudogene TRBV3-2) with TRBJ2-2; D assignment may be TRBD1 or TRBD2 (5 bases each). Germline assignment: CDR1 LGHDT and CDR2 YNNKEL (reference sequence). Trimming stripped 4 bases from V and 3 bases from J, with 6 bases between. The CDR3 has 13 residues. The CDR3 DNA reads as TGTGCCAGCAGCCGGGGGTACACCGGGGAGCTGTTTTTT. Translation: CASSRGYTGELFF.

This clone has more than one count but fewer than ten. The genes are TRBV11-1 and TRBJ1-1; 7 nucleotides line up with TRBD1. The trim removed 3 bases at V and 6 bases at J, leaving 10 bases unmatched. Germline lookup yields CDR1 SGHAT and CDR2 FQDESV (reference sequence). This CDR3 is 15 amino acids long. The chain's CDR3 is CASSFRQGMSPEAFF. The DNA for the CDR3 is TGTGCCAGCAGCTTCCGACAGGGTATGAGCCCTGAAGCTTTCTTT. The full variable domain, completed using reference TRBV11-1 and TRBJ1-1, is EAEVAQSPRYKITEKSQAVAFWCDPISGHATLYWYRQILGQGPELLVQFQDESVVDDSQLPKDRFSAERLKGVDSTLKIQPAELGDSAMYLCASSFRQGMSPEAFFGQGTRLTVV.

This clone was seen only a few times. The chain uses TRBV6-4 and TRBJ2-1; 10 nucleotides match TRBD2. Germline V gene sequence: CDR1 MRHNA, CDR2 SNTAGT. The CDR3 sequence is 15 residues long. V lost 4 bases, J lost 7 bases, and 7 bases stayed unmatched. The CDR3 here is CASSGSGGASNEQFF. The DNA for the CDR3 is TGTGCCAGCAGTGGGAGCGGGGGGGCCTCAAATGAGCAGTTCTTC.

The J gene is TRBJ2-1, the V gene TRBV3-1 (or the pseudogene TRBV3-2); weak D call: TRBD2 (6 bases). The ends were cut back, 3 bases at V and 3 bases at J, with 15 bases in the middle. CDR3 length equals 16 residues. Germline V gene data show CDR1 as LGHDT and CDR2 as YNNKEL (reference sequence). The CDR3 sequence: CASSHEGLSNYNEQFF. The CDR3 nucleotides are TGTGCCAGCAGCCACGAGGGACTTTCTAACTACAATGAGCAGTTCTTC.

This clone came up a few times. The chain joins TRBV5-1 to TRBJ1-1; the match to TRBD1 covers 7 bases. From germline, CDR1 is SGHRS and CDR2 YFSETQ. There are 16 residues in the CDR3. The V gene end was trimmed by 4 bases and the J gene end by 5 bases; junction bases not matched to a gene: 14. CDR3 DNA: TGCGCCAGCAGCCACGAGACAGGGCCTGAATGGACTGAAGCTTTCTTT. It translates to CASSHETGPEWTEAFF.

V gene TRBV20-1 combines with J gene TRBJ1-4; no clear D gene. Between the trimmed V and J ends, which lost 6 bases and 6 bases, there was a span of 8 bases. CDR1 is DFQATT, CDR2 SNEGSKA, per germline (reference sequence). The CDR3 spans 11 residues. Here the CDR3 DNA reads TGCAGTGCCGTTTTCGATGAAAAACTGTTTTTT. Translating it yields CSAVFDEKLFF.